The 24 T cell receptor beta chains in this list originate from one sample, sequenced in a study of T cells in Graves' hyperthyroidism and ophthalmopathy. TCR beta CDR3 region amplification was performed from RNA transcripts. The primer set for the first-round RT-PCR of the TCR CDR3 was HTBI. TCRdb re-analysed the multiplex PCR reads in MiXCR, keeping a single row per CDR3 protein. The sample consists of about 350,000 distinct CDR3 sequences, approximately 13% of them appearing once. The sample taken for sequencing was blood. The receptor source for this set is a woman in her thirties or forties with Graves' ophthalmopathy.

This clonotype has at least ten counts. The V and J genes are TRBV12-3 or TRBV12-4 and TRBJ2-3; 9 bases are shared with TRBD2. After removal of 8 bases from V and 2 bases from J, the junction contained 8 bases not matched to a gene. The CDR3 sequence is 15 residues long. CDR3: CASRLAGALTDTQYF. DNA of the CDR3: TGTGCCAGCCGATTAGCGGGGGCCCTCACAGATACGCAGTATTTT.

The chain is built from TRBV6-6 and TRBJ1-1; perhaps TRBD1 as D (5 bases). CDR3 length: 15 amino acids. The germline gives CDR1 MNHNY, CDR2 SVGAGI (reference sequence). V lost 0 bases, J lost 2 bases, and 10 bases lay in between. Here the CDR3 DNA reads TGTGCCAGCAGTTACTCCTACAGGATAAACACTGAAGCTTTCTTT. As protein: CASSYSYRINTEAFF.

The genes are TRBV5-1 and TRBJ1-2; D is ambiguous. V was shortened by 0 bases and J by 5 bases, with 11 bases between the two germline ends. The CDR3 length is 14 residues. Per the germline V gene, CDR1 is SGHRS and CDR2 is YFSETQ. As DNA, the CDR3 is TGCGCCAGCAGCTTGGGGTTCGAGGGTTATGGCTACACCTTC. Translated: CASSLGFEGYGYTF.

This clonotype has at least ten counts. This sequence joins TRBV3-1 and TRBJ2-1; 9 positions agree with TRBD2. With V trimmed by 0 bases and J by 8 bases, 11 bases remained unmatched. The CDR3 is 17 residues long. Germline CDR1 reads LGHDT; CDR2 reads YNNKEL (reference sequence). For the CDR3, the DNA is TGTGCCAGCAGCCAAGATAGGGCGCGGGAGGGTAGAGATGAGCAGTTCTTC. It is translated as CASSQDRAREGRDEQFF.

This clonotype was observed a few times. The genes are TRBV30 and TRBJ2-5; D remains ambiguous. Trimming cost V 0 bases and J 13 bases, with 15 bases left between them. Per the germline V gene, CDR1 is GTSNPN and CDR2 is SVGIG (reference sequence). This CDR3 contains 12 residues. This CDR3 reads CAWSVGRLKWYF. The CDR3 coding sequence is TGTGCCTGGAGTGTCGGCAGGTTAAAGTGGTACTTC. Drawing the rest from reference TRBV30 and TRBJ2-5, the complete variable domain is SQTIHQWPATLVQPVGSPLSLECTVEGTSNPNLYWYRQAAGRGLQLLFYSVGIGQISSEVPQNLSASRPQDRQFILSSKKLLLSDSGFYLCAWSVGRLKWYFGPGTRLLVL.

This clonotype was counted at least ten times. V usage is TRBV6-1 and J usage is TRBJ1-1, with D possibly matching TRBD1 (6 bases). Trimming cost V 7 bases and J 11 bases, with 17 bases left between them. Per germline, CDR1 MNHNS and CDR2 SASEGT. The CDR3 has 12 amino acids. CDR3 protein: CASNSGTPAAFF. CDR3 in DNA: TGTGCCAGCAACTCCGGGACACCGGCCGCTTTCTTT.

This sequence joins TRBV7-2 and TRBJ2-3; tentatively, D is TRBD1 or TRBD2 (6 bases each). The V gene lost 5 bases and the J gene lost 1 base, with 13 bases spanning the gap. The CDR3 consists of 15 residues. Germline-derived CDR1 and CDR2 are SGHTA and FQGNSA. CDR3 DNA: TGTGCCAGCAGCACCTGGGGGGCCGGCACAGATACGCAGTATTTT. This sequence encodes CASSTWGAGTDTQYF.

This clonotype was counted at least ten times. V and J are TRBV24-1 and TRBJ2-1; D call uncertain. Germline loops: CDR1 KGHDR, CDR2 SFDVKD. The CDR3 covers 16 residues. V was pared by 0 bases and J by 1 base, with 9 bases between. The CDR3 DNA follows: TGTGCCACCAGTGATTTGTTCAGCTTATCCTACAATGAGCAGTTCTTC. Its protein is CATSDLFSLSYNEQFF.

Of note for this clonotype: This clone may be a read error of a much larger clone one base away. This sequence joins TRBV12-3 or TRBV12-4 and TRBJ2-2, with D possibly being TRBD2 (5 bases). This CDR3 comprises 13 residues. CDR3: CASSFSATGERFF. CDR3 DNA sequence: TGTGCCAGCAGTTTTTCCGCTACCGGGGAGCGGTTTTTT.

This clonotype was recorded a few times. The V and J genes are TRBV27 and TRBJ2-2; D possibly matches TRBD1 or TRBD2 (5 bases each). Trimming removed 3 bases at V and 2 bases at J, with 16 bases between. The length of the CDR3 is 17 residues. Looked up from germline, CDR1 is MNHEY and CDR2 is SMNVEV (reference sequence). CDR3 in DNA: TGTGCCAGCAGTTTCCTGGGACCGGCCGCTAACACCGGGGAGCTGTTTTTT. It translates to CASSFLGPAANTGELFF.

This clonotype has just a few counts. The chain links TRBV20-1 to TRBJ2-7; 12 nucleotides align to TRBD2. V dropped 1 base and J dropped 3; count of bases not matched to a gene: 25. This CDR3 comprises 22 residues. CDR1 is DFQATT, CDR2 SNEGSKA, per germline (reference sequence). This chain's CDR3 is CSARAGGQGRTTSGSLFYEQYF. CDR3 sequence (DNA): TGCAGTGCTAGAGCAGGGGGACAGGGGCGAACGACTAGCGGGAGCCTCTTCTACGAGCAGTACTTC.

This clonotype was recorded at least ten times. The chain uses TRBV29-1 and TRBJ1-2; D perhaps matches TRBD1 (6 bases). CDR1 is SQVTM and CDR2 is ANQGSEA in the germline V gene. The CDR3 has 12 amino acids. The V gene lost 4 bases and the J gene lost 4 bases, with 10 bases spanning the gap. The CDR3 loop is CSVVEGVYGYTF. The CDR3 DNA reads TGCAGCGTTGTAGAGGGGGTCTATGGCTACACCTTC. The full variable domain, in which reference TRBV29-1 and TRBJ1-2 provide the parts outside the CDR3, is SAVISQKPSRDICQRGTSLTIQCQVDSQVTMMFWYRQQPGQSLTLIATANQGSEATYESGFVIDKFPISRPNLTFSTLTVSNMSPEDSSIYLCSVVEGVYGYTFGSGTRLTVV.

In its sample, this clonotype was seen many times. The chain recombines TRBV10-3 with TRBJ1-2; perhaps TRBD1 as D (5 bases). The germline CDR1 and CDR2 sequences are ENHRY and SYGVKD. The CDR3 extends over 13 amino acids. V was pared by 5 bases and J by 4 bases, with 11 bases between. The CDR3 here is CAISQTGTYGYTF. The CDR3 DNA reads TGTGCCATCAGTCAGACCGGGACCTATGGCTACACCTTC.

At least ten counts were recorded for this clonotype. J is TRBJ2-1 and V is TRBV27; TRBD2 matches 15 bases. Germline V gene sequence: CDR1 MNHEY, CDR2 SMNVEV (reference sequence). The J segment lost 8 bases and the V segment lost 4 bases, leaving 3 bases of the junction unmatched. The length of the CDR3 is 15 residues. As DNA, the CDR3 is TGTGCCAGCAGTTCCGGGACTAGCGGGAGGTATGAGCAGTTCTTC. This translates into CASSSGTSGRYEQFF.

A word on this clonotype: One base away lies a much larger clone, so this may be a sequencing read error. The rearrangement joins TRBV6-4 to TRBJ2-5, with 7 nucleotides matching TRBD1. The CDR3 sequence is 15 residues long. The V segment lost 6 bases and the J segment 3 bases; nucleotides outside the gene matches: 10. Germline lookup yields CDR1 MRHNA and CDR2 SNTAGT. DNA for the CDR3: TGTGCCAGCAGGTTCCGGGGACAGAATAAAGAGACCCAGTACTTC. Translation gives CASRFRGQNKETQYF.

This clonotype was picked up many times. The chain couples TRBV18 to TRBJ2-2; 9 bases match TRBD1. Germline V lookup: CDR1 KGHSH, CDR2 LQKENI. The ends lost 3 bases at V and 6 bases at J; junction bases unmatched: 5. This CDR3 is built from 15 residues. The CDR3 bases are TGTGCCAGCTCACCTTCGGGACAGGGACCCGGGGAGCTGTTTTTT. It encodes CASSPSGQGPGELFF.

Ten or more counts support this clonotype. The CDR3 loop reads CSVEQGGYTF. The CDR3 DNA follows: TGCAGCGTTGAACAGGGCGGCTACACCTTC. The rearrangement links TRBV29-1 to TRBJ1-2; D is possibly TRBD1 (5 bases). The V end lost 2 bases, the J end lost 8 bases, and 6 bases lay between the germline ends. Germline V gene sequence: CDR1 SQVTM, CDR2 ANQGSEA. CDR3 size: 10 residues.

This clonotype was seen more than once but under ten times. The J gene is TRBJ1-6, the V gene TRBV7-9; D not certain. The ends were cut back, 0 bases at V and 9 bases at J, with 6 bases in the middle. In germline, CDR1 is SEHNR, CDR2 FQNEAQ (reference sequence). The CDR3 is 13 amino acids. The CDR3 region has the DNA TGTGCCAGCAGCTTAGCCAGGCGTTCACCCCTCCACTTT. Its protein product is CASSLARRSPLHF.

This clonotype was found a few times. This sequence joins TRBV3-1 and TRBJ2-3; no definite D call. V was trimmed by 4 bases and J by 2 bases, leaving 16 bases between them. Germline V gene sequence: CDR1 LGHDT, CDR2 YNNKEL (reference sequence). The CDR3 totals 16 residues. CDR3 amino acids: CASSPKGRKPTDTQYF. CDR3 nucleotides: TGTGCCAGCAGCCCGAAAGGCCGCAAACCCACAGATACGCAGTATTTT.

This clonotype has a count of ten or more. The V and J genes are TRBV11-2 and TRBJ2-5; D might be TRBD2 (5 bases). Trimming removed 4 bases from V and 2 bases from J, with 20 bases in between. The CDR3 has 17 residues. CDR1 and CDR2 from the germline V gene are SGHAT and FQNNGV. Written as DNA, the CDR3 is TGTGCCAGCAGCTCCTCTCTTTTTAGAGCGGCACAAGAGACCCAGTACTTC. Translated: CASSSSLFRAAQETQYF.

The chain employs TRBV20-1 and TRBJ2-5; TRBD2 matches at 11 bases. V was pared by 1 base and J by 2 bases, with 6 bases of the junction left unmatched. CDR3 length equals 16 residues. Germline V CDR1 and CDR2: DFQATT, SNEGSKA (reference sequence). In nucleotides, the CDR3 is TGCAGTGCTAGAGGAGAGGGGACTAGCGGTCAAGAGACCCAGTACTTC. The encoded protein is CSARGEGTSGQETQYF.

Notes on this clonotype: A much bigger clone sits one base away, suggesting this may be a read error. The chain is built from TRBV7-8 and TRBJ1-6; D possibly corresponds to TRBD1 (6 bases). The CDR3 totals 16 residues. The V end lost 3 bases, the J end lost 7 bases, and 16 bases lay between the germline ends. Germline values: CDR1 SGHVS, CDR2 FQNEAQ. CDR3 residues: CASSFGGAGANSPLHF. CDR3 nucleotides: TGTGCCAGCAGCTTCGGGGGGGCCGGGGCCAATTCACCCCTCCACTTT.

This clonotype showed up many times. This chain joins TRBV28 and TRBJ2-1, with a tentative D call TRBD2 (6 bases). V was clipped by 8 bases and J by 9 bases, with 20 bases between them. This CDR3 has 14 residues. CDR1 is MDHEN and CDR2 is SYDVKM in the germline V gene. As DNA, the CDR3 is TGTGCCAGCCGCGGAAGGACGGGAGCAAGTGAGCAGTTCTTC. It translates to CASRGRTGASEQFF.

The chain joins TRBV28 to TRBJ1-2; D is possibly TRBD1 (5 bases). In germline, CDR1 is MDHEN, CDR2 SYDVKM. This CDR3 contains 18 residues. V was clipped by 5 bases and J by 0 bases, with 22 bases between them. CDR3 protein: CASSPIAAGRETNYGYTF. DNA for the CDR3: TGTGCCAGCAGTCCTATAGCCGCCGGCAGGGAGACTAACTATGGCTACACCTTC.